The 16 T cell receptor beta chains below come from one sample, sequenced in a study of cytomegalovirus exposure and HLA in healthy donors. PCR was performed using 60 Vbeta and 13 Jbeta primers. TCRdb keeps only in-frame clones here, not all; method: immunoSEQ multiplex PCR. The sample yields some 110,000 clones, roughly 76% seen once. What was sequenced was PBMCs. The receptors stem from a man aged 50 to 60 in good health and CMV-seropositive.

V is TRBV7-9 and J is TRBJ2-4, with D possibly being TRBD1 (5 bases). Germline V gene sequence: CDR1 SEHNR, CDR2 FQNEAQ (reference sequence). Trimming stripped 3 bases from V and 5 bases from J, with 5 bases between. This CDR3 has 12 residues. The CDR3, as DNA: TGTGCCAGCAGCTTCAGGGAAAACATTCAGTACTTC. This translates into CASSFRENIQYF. The full variable domain, its missing parts supplied by reference TRBV7-9 and TRBJ2-4, is DTGVSQNPRHKITKRGQNVTFRCDPISEHNRLYWYRQTLGQGPEFLTYFQNEAQLEKSRLLSDRFSAERPKGSFSTLEIQRTEQGDSAMYLCASSFRENIQYFGAGTRLSVL.

The chain employs TRBV5-1 and TRBJ2-7; 7 bases match TRBD1. Germline V lookup: CDR1 SGHRS, CDR2 YFSETQ. This CDR3 is built from 14 residues. V shed 0 bases and J 5 bases; nucleotides not matched to a gene: 5. In DNA form, the CDR3 reads TGCGCCAGCAGCTTGGGGTCAACAGGGGACGAGCAGTACTTC. Translation gives CASSLGSTGDEQYF.

The chain employs TRBV28 and TRBJ2-5; 9 bases fit TRBD1. Trimming cost V 1 base and J 5 bases; bases outside gene matches: 11. CDR1 and CDR2 from the germline V gene are MDHEN and SYDVKM. CDR3 size: 17 residues. CDR3 amino acids: CASSLYRTQGAGETQYF. CDR3 sequence (DNA): TGTGCCAGCAGTTTATACCGTACACAGGGGGCTGGGGAGACCCAGTACTTC.

CDR3: CASSTGQPASYEQYF. The CDR3 bases are TGTGCCAGTAGTACAGGACAGCCAGCCTCCTACGAGCAGTACTTC. The chain joins TRBV19 to TRBJ2-7, with D possibly matching TRBD1 (6 bases). Deletions cut 4 bases from V and 0 bases from J, with 13 bases between. There are 15 residues in the CDR3. Per the germline V gene, CDR1 is LNHDA and CDR2 is SQIVND (reference sequence).

The chain employs TRBV5-1 and TRBJ2-2; TRBD1 is a possible D gene (5 bases). Germline loops: CDR1 SGHRS, CDR2 YFSETQ. This CDR3 has 14 residues. V lost 6 bases and J 4 bases, leaving 13 bases between the germline ends. This CDR3 reads CASTAGSPTGELFF. The CDR3 DNA reads TGCGCCAGCACCGCAGGGTCCCCCACCGGGGAGCTGTTTTTT.

This sequence joins TRBV19 and TRBJ2-2; TRBD1 is a possible D gene (5 bases). The germline V and J ends were trimmed by 6 bases and 1 base, with 9 bases remaining between them. Germline values: CDR1 LNHDA, CDR2 SQIVND (reference sequence). The CDR3 loop spans 14 amino acids. This CDR3 reads CASSPTVNTGELFF. For the CDR3, the DNA is TGTGCCAGTAGCCCGACAGTGAACACCGGGGAGCTGTTTTTT.

The V and J genes are TRBV5-5 and TRBJ2-7, with D hard to call. Trimming took 0 bases from V and 2 from J, leaving 9 bases between them. Germline V gene lookup returns CDR1 SGHKS and CDR2 YYEKEE (reference sequence). The CDR3 totals 14 residues. This CDR3 reads CASSLGDQTYEQYF. CDR3 DNA sequence: TGTGCCAGCAGCTTGGGAGATCAAACCTACGAGCAGTACTTC.

The rearrangement links TRBV12-5 to TRBJ2-7, with D tentatively TRBD1 (5 bases). The CDR3 length is 14 residues. The V and J ends lost 2 bases and 2 bases respectively, with 10 bases between them. From germline, CDR1 is LGHNT and CDR2 FRNRAP. The CDR3 is CASGLRTYTYEQYF. As DNA, the CDR3 is TGTGCTAGTGGTTTGAGGACATATACCTACGAGCAGTACTTC.

The rearrangement links TRBV16 to TRBJ2-6; unclear D gene. Trimming pared 0 bases from V and 2 bases from J, leaving 8 bases between. The CDR3 is 16 residues long. Germline assignment: CDR1 KGHSY and CDR2 FQNENV. CDR3 in DNA: TGTGCCAGCAGCCAATCTGAAATAGCTGGGGCCAACGTCCTGACTTTC. It yields the protein CASSQSEIAGANVLTF.

This clone was seen a single time. The V gene is TRBV7-6, the J gene TRBJ2-5, with no clear D. The tail of the sequence fits TRBJ2-7 better, so the J call may be wrong. This CDR3 contains 12 residues. Germline values: CDR1 SGHVS, CDR2 FNYEAQ. The CDR3 bases are TGTGCCAGCAGCCCCAGTAATAGCGAGCAGTACTTC. It specifies CASSPSNSEQYF.

The gene calls are TRBV5-1 and TRBJ1-2; D gene ambiguous. V was cut by 0 bases and J by 6 bases, with 6 bases left in between. Germline CDR1 and CDR2: SGHRS and YFSETQ. This CDR3 comprises 12 residues. The CDR3 bases are TGCGCCAGCAGCTTGGGACTAAATGGCTACACCTTC. Amino acid sequence: CASSLGLNGYTF.

The chain combines TRBV7-2 with TRBJ1-5, with 9 bases matching TRBD1. The ends lost 4 bases at V and 4 bases at J; junction bases unmatched: 5. Germline lookup yields CDR1 SGHTA and CDR2 FQGNSA. This CDR3 has 15 residues. The CDR3 DNA reads TGTGCCAGCAGCTCCAGGACAGGGGAGAATCAGCCCCAGCATTTT. The encoded protein is CASSSRTGENQPQHF.

This clone was seen just once. The V call is TRBV29-1, the J call TRBJ2-2; the match to TRBD1 covers 7 bases. Trimming cost V 3 bases and J 6 bases; bases outside gene matches: 1. The CDR3 has 12 amino acids. Germline CDR1 and CDR2: SQVTM and ANQGSEA. The CDR3 DNA follows: TGCAGCGTTGACAGGGGGTCCGGGGAGCTGTTTTTT. Residues: CSVDRGSGELFF.

The chain couples TRBV27 to TRBJ1-1; maybe TRBD1 (5 bases). From germline, CDR1 is MNHEY and CDR2 SMNVEV (reference sequence). This CDR3 comprises 15 residues. Trimming cost V 0 bases and J 0 bases, with 8 bases left between them. The CDR3 protein is CASSLSPGMNTEAFF. CDR3 nucleotides: TGTGCCAGCAGTTTATCGCCAGGGATGAACACTGAAGCTTTCTTT.

For this clone: Germline is not matched at one junction end, which may reflect a read error. The same CDR3 can be traced to other DNA sequences in this sample. The chain recombines TRBV5-6 with TRBJ2-7, with D maybe TRBD1 (6 bases). The CDR3 loop spans 13 amino acids. Germline CDR1 reads SGHDT; CDR2 reads YYEEEE. CDR3 residues: CASSPDRSYEQYF. The CDR3 region has the DNA TGCGCCAGCAGCCCCGACAGGTCCTACGAGCAGTACTTC. Looking up the rest from reference TRBV5-6 and TRBJ2-7 gives the full variable domain: DAGVTQSPTHLIKTRGQQVTLRCSPKSGHDTVSWYQQALGQGPQFIFQYYEEEERQRGNFPDRFSGHQFPNYSSELNVNALLLGDSALYLCASSPDRSYEQYFGPGTRLTVT.

The gene calls are TRBV2 and TRBJ1-5; D remains ambiguous. V shed 3 bases and J shed 5 bases, with 14 bases lying between them. Germline V lookup: CDR1 SNHLY, CDR2 FYNNEI. This CDR3 is 15 amino acids long. CDR3 loop: CASSDGRTLYQPQHF. CDR3 coding DNA: TGTGCCAGCAGTGATGGTAGGACTCTTTATCAGCCCCAGCATTTT.